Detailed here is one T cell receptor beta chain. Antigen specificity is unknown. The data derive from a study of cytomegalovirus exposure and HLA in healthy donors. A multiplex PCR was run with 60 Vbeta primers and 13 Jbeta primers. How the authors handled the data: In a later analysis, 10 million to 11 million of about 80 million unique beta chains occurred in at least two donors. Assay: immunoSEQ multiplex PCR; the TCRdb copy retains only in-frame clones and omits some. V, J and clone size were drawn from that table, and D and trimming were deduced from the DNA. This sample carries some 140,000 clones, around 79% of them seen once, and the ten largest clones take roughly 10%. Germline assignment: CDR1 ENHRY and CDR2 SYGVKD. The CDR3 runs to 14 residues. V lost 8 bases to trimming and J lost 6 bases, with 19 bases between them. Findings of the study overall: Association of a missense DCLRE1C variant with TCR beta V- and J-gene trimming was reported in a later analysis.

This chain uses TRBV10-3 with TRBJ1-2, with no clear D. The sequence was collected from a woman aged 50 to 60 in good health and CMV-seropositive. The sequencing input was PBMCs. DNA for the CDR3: TGTGCCATCTCCGAGGCGGAGGTCCGGGATGGCTACACCTTC. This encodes CAISEAEVRDGYTF.